This T cell receptor (delta chain) was found in a study of gamma-delta chains in newborns, infants, children (dated by TCRdb to 2018 to 2020). With regard to the full study: According to the study title, microbial exposure causes polyclonal expansion of innate gammadelta T cells right after birth. The study examined the way microbial exposure affected innate gammadelta T cell populations in human newborns right after birth.

The run used an Illumina MiSeq. In TCRdb, clones were called once more from the public reads by CATT, and rows of identical DNA were later combined. Within this sample are about 4,200 delta-chain clones, with less than 45% of them counted one time only. The ten largest account for over 11% of the sample. Sequences TSWWSYY (CDR1) and QGS (CDR2) are obtained from the germline V gene. Unmatched junction bases come to 12, with V trimmed by 1 base and J by 4 bases. The CDR3 has 18 amino acids, counting the end cysteine and phenylalanine. This entry keeps only the CDR3 DNA: 54 bases, framed from base 1. As concerns this clone: Its antigen is not yet known. Qualities for individual bases were not recorded, and no much larger clone is one base off.

This receptor chain uses TRDV1 and TRDJ2, with 7 bases aligning to TRDD3. Sequenced input: blood. This sequence originates from a child who received the measles vaccine. The DNA is TGTGCTCTTGGGGAACGAAAGGGGGATGCCCCTTCGACAGCACAACTCTTCTTT. The resulting protein is CALGERKGDAPSTAQLFF.